This T cell receptor beta chain originates from a study of T-cell memory formation after mild COVID-19. Regarding the study as a whole: Cross-reactive memory appears to have joined, as suggested by some responding clones showing up in pre-infection memory.

At least ten counts were recorded for this clonotype. Its specificity is not known. MiXCR, run by TCRdb on the 5' RACE reads, gives a single entry per CDR3 protein. This sample has around 300,000 distinct CDR3 sequences, with 18% found just once. Between the trimmed V and J ends, which lost 10 bases and 0 bases, there was a span of 11 bases. This CDR3 has 13 residues. Germline V gene lookup returns CDR1 SGHTA and CDR2 FQGNSA. This clonotype was obtained from a man aged 18 to 30 who had mild COVID-19 (a few samples of this study predate the infection). Cell type and time point are not known. Material for sequencing was PBMCs or a T cell subset sorted from them (not recorded which). The genes are TRBV7-2 and TRBJ2-3; D gene unclear. CDR3 sequence: CATDADSTDTQYF. CDR3 DNA sequence: TGTGCCACCGACGCGGACAGCACAGATACGCAGTATTTT.